These T cell receptor beta chains were read from a single sample in a study of T-cell memory formation after mild COVID-19. From the 5' RACE reads, TCRdb called clonotypes with MiXCR, one entry per CDR3 protein. Of about 430,000 distinct CDR3 sequences listed, 20% to 25% were seen once; the top ten hold around 9.5%. Sequencing used PBMCs or a T cell subset sorted from them (not recorded which). These receptors all stem from an adult woman who had mild COVID-19 (a few samples of this study predate the infection). Cell type and time point are not known. The CDR3 runs from the conserved cysteine through the conserved F or W. Fields, in order: J gene, D gene, V gene, clone size, CDR3 protein, CDR3 DNA. A D gene is named only where the DNA matches it firmly. The size of a clone is reported for some rows only, either as once, few or many, or as a class for expanded clones.

J gene: TRBJ2-5; D gene: .; V gene: TRBV5-1; clone size: few; CDR3 protein: CASSYAQETQYF; CDR3 DNA: TGCGCCAGCAGTTATGCTCAAGAGACCCAGTACTTC
J gene: TRBJ2-3; D gene: TRBD2; V gene: TRBV7-3; clone size: .; CDR3 protein: CASSLSASGADTQYF; CDR3 DNA: TGTGCCAGCAGCTTAAGTGCTAGCGGTGCAGATACGCAGTATTTT
J gene: TRBJ1-2; D gene: .; V gene: TRBV7-8; clone size: .; CDR3 protein: CASRLGMGNYGYTF; CDR3 DNA: TGTGCCAGCAGACTAGGGATGGGAAACTATGGCTACACCTTC
J gene: TRBJ2-1; D gene: TRBD1; V gene: TRBV4-2; clone size: few; CDR3 protein: CASSRGQGLSADEQFF; CDR3 DNA: TGTGCCAGCAGCCGGGGACAGGGGCTTTCGGCGGATGAGCAGTTCTTC
J gene: TRBJ2-3; D gene: TRBD2; V gene: TRBV27; clone size: .; CDR3 protein: CASSSLLAVTDTQYF; CDR3 DNA: TGTGCCAGCAGTTCCCTACTAGCGGTCACAGATACGCAGTATTTT
J gene: TRBJ2-3; D gene: .; V gene: TRBV7-3; clone size: .; CDR3 protein: CASSPYTSIGLVDTQYF; CDR3 DNA: TGTGCCAGCAGCCCCTACACTAGCATCGGGCTGGTAGATACGCAGTATTTT
J gene: TRBJ2-5; D gene: .; V gene: TRBV12-3/TRBV12-4; clone size: .; CDR3 protein: CASSLRTPEETQYF; CDR3 DNA: TGTGCCAGCAGTTTAAGGACACCCGAAGAGACCCAGTACTTC
J gene: TRBJ2-1; D gene: .; V gene: TRBV4-1; clone size: few; CDR3 protein: CASSQVGPLYNEQFF; CDR3 DNA: TGCGCCAGCAGCCAAGTGGGGCCCCTCTACAATGAGCAGTTCTTC
J gene: TRBJ2-1; D gene: TRBD2; V gene: TRBV27; clone size: .; CDR3 protein: CASSLGTSLRNEQFF; CDR3 DNA: TGTGCCAGCAGTTTAGGGACTAGTTTGAGGAATGAGCAGTTCTTC
J gene: TRBJ2-1; D gene: .; V gene: TRBV9; clone size: .; CDR3 protein: CASSAAFNEQFF; CDR3 DNA: TGTGCCAGCAGCGCGGCTTTCAATGAGCAGTTCTTC
J gene: TRBJ1-4; D gene: .; V gene: TRBV4-3; clone size: .; CDR3 protein: CASSQNPGTTNEKLFF; CDR3 DNA: TGCGCCAGCAGCCAAAACCCCGGGACAACTAATGAAAAACTGTTTTTT
J gene: TRBJ1-2; D gene: .; V gene: TRBV7-8; clone size: .; CDR3 protein: CASSLNTDYGYTF; CDR3 DNA: TGTGCCAGCAGCTTAAATACAGACTATGGCTACACCTTC
J gene: TRBJ2-1; D gene: .; V gene: TRBV6-2/TRBV6-3; clone size: few; CDR3 protein: CASGKGAGTEQFF; CDR3 DNA: TGTGCCAGCGGCAAAGGGGCGGGTACTGAGCAGTTCTTC
J gene: TRBJ1-1; D gene: TRBD1; V gene: TRBV30; clone size: .; CDR3 protein: CAWSVGQVNTEAFF; CDR3 DNA: TGTGCCTGGAGTGTAGGACAGGTGAACACTGAAGCTTTCTTT
J gene: TRBJ1-2; D gene: .; V gene: TRBV29-1; clone size: .; CDR3 protein: CSVAEGPVDYGYTF; CDR3 DNA: TGCAGCGTTGCTGAGGGCCCCGTGGACTATGGCTACACCTTC
J gene: TRBJ1-1; D gene: TRBD1; V gene: TRBV7-3; clone size: few; CDR3 protein: CASSLIGGRWDTEAFF; CDR3 DNA: TGTGCCAGCAGCTTAATAGGGGGCAGGTGGGACACTGAAGCTTTCTTT
J gene: TRBJ2-7; D gene: .; V gene: TRBV7-6; clone size: few; CDR3 protein: CASSLGMGRPYEQYF; CDR3 DNA: TGTGCCAGCAGCTTAGGTATGGGCCGGCCCTACGAGCAGTACTTC
J gene: TRBJ1-2; D gene: TRBD1; V gene: TRBV7-2; clone size: .; CDR3 protein: CASSLVLTGDGYTF; CDR3 DNA: TGTGCCAGCAGCTTAGTGTTAACAGGGGATGGCTACACCTTC
J gene: TRBJ2-3; D gene: .; V gene: TRBV7-8; clone size: .; CDR3 protein: CASSLSKGTASTDTQYF; CDR3 DNA: TGTGCCAGCAGCTTGAGCAAAGGGACTGCTAGCACAGATACGCAGTATTTT
J gene: TRBJ1-1; D gene: .; V gene: TRBV7-8; clone size: .; CDR3 protein: CASSSPGMLIMNTEAFF; CDR3 DNA: TGTGCCAGCAGCTCCCCCGGGATGCTAATCATGAACACTGAAGCTTTCTTT
J gene: TRBJ1-2; D gene: .; V gene: TRBV3-1; clone size: .; CDR3 protein: CASSQEPGGGYGYTF; CDR3 DNA: TGTGCCAGCAGCCAAGAACCGGGGGGCGGCTATGGCTACACCTTC
J gene: TRBJ2-7; D gene: TRBD1; V gene: TRBV27; clone size: .; CDR3 protein: CASSHQGEPVEQYF; CDR3 DNA: TGTGCCAGCAGTCACCAGGGGGAGCCGGTCGAGCAGTACTTC
J gene: TRBJ2-4; D gene: TRBD1; V gene: TRBV4-2; clone size: few; CDR3 protein: CASSHYRTGGKNIQYF; CDR3 DNA: TGTGCCAGCAGCCACTACCGGACAGGGGGGAAAAACATTCAGTACTTC
J gene: TRBJ1-5; D gene: .; V gene: TRBV5-1; clone size: .; CDR3 protein: CASSLAEGVGPQHF; CDR3 DNA: TGCGCCAGCAGCTTGGCCGAGGGGGTTGGGCCCCAGCATTTT
J gene: TRBJ1-2; D gene: .; V gene: TRBV5-4; clone size: .; CDR3 protein: CASSLQGSDGYTF; CDR3 DNA: TGTGCCAGCAGCTTACAGGGAAGTGATGGCTACACCTTC
J gene: TRBJ1-2; D gene: .; V gene: TRBV5-6; clone size: few; CDR3 protein: CASRRQLDDYGYTF; CDR3 DNA: TGTGCCAGCAGGCGTCAGTTGGACGACTATGGCTACACCTTC